One sample yielded the 9 T cell receptor beta chains listed below, sequenced in a study of type 1 regulatory T cells (dated by TCRdb to the early 2020s). The listed sequencing device is Illumina MiSeq. TCRdb redid the processing of the public reads, applying fastp at Q25 and MiXCR, and retained in-frame beta chains. Each entry merges the rows of one CDR3 protein and shows their most common DNA and genes. Within this sample are about 19,000 distinct CDR3 sequences, with roughly a tenth of them counted one time only. Approximately 2.8% of the sample lies in the top ten. Sequencing was done on a sample of CD4+ T cells, either the whole sample or a sorted fraction (not recorded which). The receptors derive from a human donor in good health.

This clonotype occurred many times. The J gene is TRBJ1-1, the V gene TRBV11-1; the match to TRBD1 covers 8 bases. V shed 5 bases and J 5 bases; nucleotides not matched to a gene: 4. In germline, CDR1 is SGHAT, CDR2 FQDESV (reference sequence). This CDR3 has 13 residues. In DNA form, the CDR3 reads TGTGCCAGCAGCATTCGGACAGGGACTGAAGCTTTCTTT. Amino acids: CASSIRTGTEAFF.

This clonotype was recorded at least ten times. The chain employs TRBV20-1 and TRBJ2-7, with 8 bases aligning to TRBD2. With V trimmed by 1 base and J by 3 bases, 5 bases remained unmatched. The CDR3 is made up of 14 amino acids. Germline-derived CDR1 and CDR2 are DFQATT and SNEGSKA (reference sequence). CDR3 nucleotides: TGCAGTGCTAGAGTGATTAGCGGGATCTACGAGCAGTACTTC. This codes for CSARVISGIYEQYF.

This clonotype was seen ten or more times. The rearrangement joins TRBV7-6 to TRBJ2-1, with D uncertain. Trimming shortened V by 2 bases and J by 9 bases, and 8 bases separated the two germline ends. CDR3 size: 12 residues. Germline CDR1 is SGHVS and CDR2 is FNYEAQ. The DNA of the CDR3 is TGTGCCAGCAGCTTATATCCGGCTGAGCAGTTCTTC. The encoded protein is CASSLYPAEQFF.

This clonotype was detected ten times or more. The rearrangement uses TRBV5-1 and TRBJ2-1; 7 bases match TRBD2. V was pared by 0 bases and J by 8 bases, with 11 bases of the junction left unmatched. Germline assignment: CDR1 SGHRS and CDR2 YFSETQ. The CDR3 is 16 residues long. The CDR3 spells CASSLGQTSARDEQFF. For the CDR3, the DNA is TGCGCCAGCAGCTTGGGCCAAACTAGCGCCCGGGATGAGCAGTTCTTC.

This clonotype has just one count. The chain recombines TRBV20-1 with TRBJ2-3; D is unresolved. CDR3 size: 17 residues. Germline lookup yields CDR1 DFQATT and CDR2 SNEGSKA (reference sequence). Trimming pared 0 bases from V and 11 bases from J, leaving 27 bases between. The CDR3 spells CSARDISVSDSRARQYF. Here the CDR3 DNA reads TGCAGTGCTAGAGATATCTCTGTATCGGATTCCCGGGCCCGGCAGTATTTT.

The rearrangement links TRBV10-3 to TRBJ2-2, with D perhaps matching TRBD1 or TRBD2 (5 bases each). Germline values: CDR1 ENHRY, CDR2 SYGVKD. Between the trimmed V and J ends, which lost 6 bases and 7 bases, there was a span of 18 bases. CDR3 length: 15 residues. CDR3 DNA: TGTGCCATCAGGCCTAGGGCCCGGGACGGCGGGGAGCTGTTTTTT. Its translation: CAIRPRARDGGELFF.

In its sample, this clonotype was seen a few times. In DNA form, the CDR3 reads TGCAGTGTCCAGGATCCGAGACTAAATTCACCCCTCCACTTT. This encodes CSVQDPRLNSPLHF. The chain carries TRBV20-1 and TRBJ1-6; no clear D gene. Germline V CDR1 and CDR2: DFQATT, SNEGSKA (reference sequence). This CDR3 comprises 14 residues. V was trimmed by 7 bases and J by 7 bases, leaving 17 bases between them.

This clonotype occurred many times. The V and J genes are TRBV29-1 and TRBJ2-3; no firm D call. The CDR3 totals 14 residues. The V end was cut by 7 bases, the J end by 2 bases, with 16 bases between. Germline CDR1 and CDR2: SQVTM and ANQGSEA. The CDR3 DNA follows: TGCAGCGCCCAAGGATTGGGATTCACAGATACGCAGTATTTT. Protein: CSAQGLGFTDTQYF.

CDR3: CASSPRGLGNEQFF. In DNA form, the CDR3 reads TGTGCCAGCAGCCCGCGGGGGCTGGGGAATGAGCAGTTCTTC. V usage is TRBV7-8 and J usage is TRBJ2-1; tentatively, D is TRBD2 (7 bases). In germline, CDR1 is SGHVS, CDR2 FQNEAQ. CDR3 length: 14 amino acids. Deletions cut 5 bases from V and 7 bases from J, with 15 bases between.